These 27 T cell receptor beta chains originate from one sample sequenced in a study. MiXCR was run by TCRdb on the 5' RACE reads, yielding one entry per CDR3 protein. The sample lists over 45,000 distinct CDR3 sequences, less than 30% occurring once. Treg sorting used a CD4+CD25+CD127-/low gate. The sequenced material came from tumor-infiltrating Tregs sorted from the breast tumor. All receptors derive from a female donor with breast cancer.

CDR3 sequence reads: CASFRVRYEQYF. The CDR3 DNA sequence: TGCGCCAGCTTCAGGGTCCGCTACGAGCAGTACTTC. V usage is TRBV5-1 and J usage is TRBJ2-7; possibly TRBD1 for D (5 bases). CDR1 SGHRS and CDR2 YFSETQ come from the germline V gene. V lost 7 bases to trimming and J lost 3 bases, with 11 bases between them. The CDR3 is 12 residues long.

The V and J genes are TRBV7-2 and TRBJ1-2, with 9 bases aligning to TRBD1. The CDR3 runs 17 residues. Trimming removed 5 bases from V and 4 bases from J; junction bases left unmatched: 14. Per the germline V gene, CDR1 is SGHTA and CDR2 is FQGNSA. CDR3 bases: TGTGCCAGCAGCCAGACGGGACAGGGAGTGGGTAGCTATGGCTACACCTTC. This gives the protein CASSQTGQGVGSYGYTF. Together with reference TRBV7-2 and TRBJ1-2, the CDR3 gives the full variable domain: GAGVSQSPSNKVTEKGKDVELRCDPISGHTALYWYRQSLGQGLEFLIYFQGNSAPDKSGLPSDRFSAERTGGSVSTLTIQRTQQEDSAVYLCASSQTGQGVGSYGYTFGSGTRLTVV.

This clonotype was found a few times. The chain combines TRBV20-1 with TRBJ1-5; D call uncertain. The CDR3 extends over 14 amino acids. Looked up from germline, CDR1 is DFQATT and CDR2 is SNEGSKA (reference sequence). V lost 6 bases and J 1 base, leaving 13 bases between the germline ends. The CDR3 protein is CSARPPASNQPQHF. The DNA of the CDR3 is TGCAGTGCACGGCCCCCCGCGAGCAATCAGCCCCAGCATTTT.

J is TRBJ2-5 and V is TRBV11-3; D not certain. V lost 1 base and J lost 5, with 5 bases in between. CDR3 length equals 12 residues. From germline, CDR1 is SGHNT and CDR2 YENEEA. CDR3 region: CASSLGDETQYF. In DNA form, the CDR3 reads TGTGCCAGCAGCTTAGGGGATGAGACCCAGTACTTC.

The chain recombines TRBV4-2 with TRBJ2-1, with no clear D. Germline CDR1 and CDR2: LGHNA and YNFKEQ. Trimming stripped 0 bases from V and 0 bases from J, with 6 bases between. The CDR3 is 15 residues long. CDR3 coding DNA: TGTGCCAGCAGCCAAGATAAAAGCTCCTACAATGAGCAGTTCTTC. Its protein product is CASSQDKSSYNEQFF.

This clonotype was seen more than once but under ten times. The genes are TRBV6-2 or TRBV6-3 and TRBJ2-5; D not certain. The CDR3 totals 12 residues. In germline, CDR1 is MNHEY, CDR2 SVGEGT. Trimming cost V 4 bases and J 5 bases, with 8 bases left between them. The CDR3 reads CASSSVEETQYF. The CDR3 DNA sequence: TGTGCCAGCAGTTCTGTCGAGGAGACCCAGTACTTC.

This clonotype showed up many times. This chain joins TRBV4-3 and TRBJ1-1, with D maybe TRBD1 (6 bases). The germline V and J ends were trimmed by 3 bases and 3 bases, with 17 bases remaining between them. Germline CDR1 is LGHNA and CDR2 is YSLEER. The CDR3 is 16 residues long. CDR3: CASSHTGGGRYTEAFF. CDR3 DNA: TGCGCCAGCAGCCACACCGGGGGGGGGCGATACACTGAAGCTTTCTTT.

This clonotype was seen more than once but under ten times. The V gene is TRBV11-3, the J gene TRBJ2-3; no firm D call. V was trimmed by 4 bases and J by 5 bases, leaving 7 bases between them. Germline assignment: CDR1 SGHNT and CDR2 YENEEA. The CDR3 extends over 12 amino acids. The CDR3 sequence: CASSSPGDTQYF. CDR3 sequence (DNA): TGTGCCAGCAGCTCCCCTGGAGATACGCAGTATTTT.

As to this clonotype: A read error may account for a junction end that differs from germline. The chain joins TRBV5-1 to TRBJ2-1; the D gene is possibly TRBD2 (5 bases). Germline assignment: CDR1 SGHRS and CDR2 YFSETQ. This CDR3 has 15 amino acids. CDR3 sequence: CAGRSAGWSYNEQFF. For the CDR3, the DNA is TGCGCCGGCAGGTCCGCGGGTTGGTCCTACAATGAGCAGTTCTTC.

The rearrangement links TRBV7-3 to TRBJ2-3; no definite D call. CDR3 length: 14 residues. CDR1 and CDR2 (germline): SGHTA, FQGTGA. With 2 bases removed from V and 0 bases from J, the gap between germline ends came to 6 bases. DNA of the CDR3: TGTGCCAGCAGCTTAGACGGGAGCACAGATACGCAGTATTTT. Its translation: CASSLDGSTDTQYF.

This sequence joins TRBV20-1 and TRBJ1-5; a possible D gene is TRBD1 (5 bases). The CDR3 loop spans 13 amino acids. Germline V gene sequence: CDR1 DFQATT, CDR2 SNEGSKA (reference sequence). V was cut by 3 bases and J by 1 base, with 7 bases left in between. CDR3 DNA sequence: TGCAGTGCTAGTCGGGGGAGCAATCAGCCCCAGCATTTT. Translation: CSASRGSNQPQHF.

This clonotype was detected many times. This chain links TRBV7-9 with TRBJ1-4, with D possibly matching TRBD1 (6 bases). V was cut by 3 bases and J by 8 bases, with 16 bases left in between. CDR3 length: 15 amino acids. Germline assignment: CDR1 SEHNR and CDR2 FQNEAQ (reference sequence). The CDR3 DNA reads as TGTGCCAGCAGCTTGGATTCGGGGGCGATAGAAAAACTGTTTTTT. Protein: CASSLDSGAIEKLFF.

The gene calls are TRBV20-1 and TRBJ2-1, with TRBD2 matching 7 bases. Germline CDR1 is DFQATT and CDR2 is SNEGSKA (reference sequence). The CDR3 consists of 14 residues. Trimming cost V 7 bases and J 0 bases; bases outside gene matches: 6. CDR3 sequence (DNA): TGCAGTGTTTGGGGGGGGAGCTCCTACAATGAGCAGTTCTTC. This encodes CSVWGGSSYNEQFF.

The V gene is TRBV7-3, the J gene TRBJ2-7; D may be TRBD2 (6 bases). Trimming removed 0 bases at V and 4 bases at J, with 13 bases between. The CDR3 spans 15 residues. Germline V lookup: CDR1 SGHTA, CDR2 FQGTGA. DNA of the CDR3: TGTGCCAGCAGCTTAACCGGGGGAGGACAATACGAGCAGTACTTC. Its protein is CASSLTGGGQYEQYF.

The rearrangement uses TRBV20-1 and TRBJ2-5; D may correspond to TRBD1 or TRBD2 (5 bases each). Germline V gene data show CDR1 as DFQATT and CDR2 as SNEGSKA (reference sequence). V dropped 6 bases and J dropped 5 bases, with 16 bases sitting between them. The CDR3 runs 13 residues. The CDR3 protein is CSALTPEGETQYF. The DNA for the CDR3 is TGCAGTGCGCTAACCCCAGAGGGGGAGACCCAGTACTTC.

Notes on this clonotype: One end of the junction does not line up with germline, which may come from a read error. The rearrangement links TRBV7-7 to TRBJ1-1; the D gene is possibly TRBD1 (6 bases). The CDR3 length is 14 residues. Germline CDR1 and CDR2: SSHAT and FNYEAQ (reference sequence). The DNA of the CDR3 is TGTGCTAGCACCCCGGTCACGGACAGCACTGAAGCTTTCTTT. Its translation: CASTPVTDSTEAFF.

The CDR3 region is CASSPEALSGTQYF. For the CDR3, the DNA is TGTGCCAGCAGCCCAGAAGCACTCTCGGGGACCCAGTACTTC. The rearrangement uses TRBV4-2 and TRBJ2-5; D unresolved. Germline V gives CDR1 LGHNA, CDR2 YNFKEQ. V lost 4 bases and J 7 bases, leaving 16 bases between the germline ends. This CDR3 spans 14 amino acids.

This clonotype has a handful of counts. The rearrangement joins TRBV24-1 to TRBJ2-3; 7 bases align to TRBD1. V trimming: 4 bases; J trimming: 3 bases; junction bases outside the gene matches: 3. The CDR3 spans 14 residues. The germline gives CDR1 KGHDR, CDR2 SFDVKD. CDR3 sequence: CATSDETGTDTQYF. The CDR3 nucleotides are TGTGCCACCAGTGACGAGACAGGGACAGATACGCAGTATTTT.

Of note for this clonotype: The CDR3 does not close with the conserved phenylalanine or tryptophan, likely indicating a read error. This chain uses TRBV4-1 with TRBJ2-1; TRBD2 is a possible D gene (5 bases). Trimming shortened V by 0 bases and J by 6 bases, and 15 bases separated the two germline ends. Per the germline V gene, CDR1 is MGHRA and CDR2 is YSYEKL. The CDR3 is 16 residues long. CDR3 amino acids: CASSQDRASRGNEQFL. CDR3 in DNA: TGCGCCAGCAGCCAAGACCGGGCTAGCCGCGGCAATGAGCAGTTCTTA.

V is TRBV6-1 and J is TRBJ1-1; D call uncertain. Trimming took 5 bases from V and 1 from J, leaving 8 bases between them. The CDR3 length is 13 residues. The germline gives CDR1 MNHNS, CDR2 SASEGT. The CDR3: CASSLVGNTEAFF. CDR3 bases: TGTGCCAGCAGTCTGGTCGGGAACACTGAAGCTTTCTTT.

This clonotype was detected a few times. This chain joins TRBV5-6 and TRBJ1-2; D gene ambiguous. This CDR3 contains 14 residues. Per germline, CDR1 SGHDT and CDR2 YYEEEE. V dropped 1 base and J dropped 4 bases, with 11 bases sitting between them. Written as DNA, the CDR3 is TGTGCCAGCAGCTTGTTGGAACGGCCCTATGGCTACACCTTC. Amino acid sequence: CASSLLERPYGYTF.

This clonotype was observed a handful of times. V gene TRBV5-1 combines with J gene TRBJ2-7, with D unresolved. This CDR3 is built from 11 residues. The germline V and J ends were trimmed by 0 bases and 6 bases, with 4 bases remaining between them. Germline V gives CDR1 SGHRS, CDR2 YFSETQ. The DNA of the CDR3 is TGCGCCAGCAGCTTGGATGGCGAGCAGTACTTC. Protein: CASSLDGEQYF.

On this clonotype: Its ends do not fully match the called genes, so a read error is possible. The chain is built from TRBV6-5 and TRBJ2-7; the D gene is possibly TRBD2 (5 bases). CDR1 and CDR2 from the germline V gene are MNHEY and SVGAGI. CDR3 length: 13 amino acids. The CDR3: CASGESSAYEQNF. DNA of the CDR3: TGTGCCAGCGGGGAGAGCAGCGCCTACGAGCAGAACTTC.

Worth noting for this clonotype: At one of its ends the junction is not consistent with the germline gene, which may arise from a read error. The J gene is TRBJ2-7, the V gene TRBV5-6; D remains unclear. Germline V CDR1 and CDR2: SGHDT, YYEEEE. This CDR3 comprises 15 residues. CDR3 sequence: CASSLVAGSLYERYF. CDR3 coding DNA: TGTGCCAGCAGCTTGGTTGCAGGCTCTCTCTACGAGCGGTACTTC.

This clonotype was counted between two and nine times. The chain couples TRBV12-3 or TRBV12-4 to TRBJ1-1; D might be TRBD1 (6 bases). The CDR3 contains 14 residues. V shed 7 bases and J shed 3 bases, with 15 bases lying between them. DNA of the CDR3: TGTGCCAGCACGTACAGGGATTTGGACACTGAAGCTTTCTTT. It yields the protein CASTYRDLDTEAFF.

This chain joins TRBV10-3 and TRBJ2-7, with 11 bases that match TRBD2. Germline CDR1 ENHRY, CDR2 SYGVKD. The J segment lost 3 bases and the V segment lost 3 bases, leaving 7 bases of the junction unmatched. This CDR3 region has 16 residues. CDR3 coding DNA: TGTGCCATCAGTGACGGGACTAGCGGTAAGGACTACGAGCAGTACTTC. This encodes CAISDGTSGKDYEQYF.

The chain couples TRBV2 to TRBJ1-6; D is perhaps TRBD1 (6 bases). The germline V gene has CDR1 SNHLY and CDR2 FYNNEI. The CDR3 runs to 15 residues. The ends were cut back, 2 bases at V and 10 bases at J, with 15 bases in the middle. The CDR3 reads CASSESIGGGSPLHF. The DNA of the CDR3 is TGTGCCAGCAGTGAATCAATAGGGGGGGGCTCACCCCTCCACTTT.